These T cell receptor beta chains were read from a single sample in a study of STAT5B mutations in CD4+ large granular lymphocyte leukemia. This table comes from immunoSEQ multiplex PCR, and its TCRdb copy is limited to in-frame clones, with some not included. The sample contains about 35,000 clones, around 63% of which appear only once. The sample taken for sequencing was CD4+ T cells from blood buffy coats. These receptors all come from a human donor in good health. Both conserved end residues are part of each CDR3. D genes are given only for firm matches. A clone size is listed for some rows: how often the clone was seen (once, few, many), or a class if it is expanded.

j_gene,abundance,v_gene,d_gene,CDR3aa,CDR3nt
TRBJ2-5,.,TRBV19,TRBD2,CASSPQGSGGARETQYF,TGTGCCAGTAGTCCCCAGGGTAGCGGGGGGGCCCGAGAGACCCAGTACTTC
TRBJ1-6,few,TRBV18,.,CASSPIGRGPLHF,TGTGCCAGCTCACCGATCGGGAGGGGACCCCTCCACTTT
TRBJ2-3,.,TRBV7-3,.,CASSNRDTQYF,TGTGCCAGCAGCAACAGGGATACGCAGTATTTT
TRBJ1-4,.,TRBV19,.,CASSSSQQGEKLFF,TGTGCCAGTAGTTCCTCCCAACAAGGAGAAAAACTGTTTTTT
TRBJ2-3,.,TRBV6-1,TRBD1,CASNNRGPSTDTQYF,TGTGCCAGCAACAATAGGGGGCCGAGCACAGATACGCAGTATTTT
TRBJ1-1,.,TRBV7-3,TRBD1,CASSLSTGGTTEAFF,TGTGCCAGCAGCCTCTCGACAGGGGGGACGACTGAAGCTTTCTTT
TRBJ1-2,few,TRBV7-2,.,CASSLTAVNYGYTF,TGTGCCAGCAGCTTAACTGCAGTCAACTATGGCTACACCTTC
TRBJ2-3,.,TRBV7-3,.,CASSPLSSADTQYF,TGTGCCAGCAGCCCACTAAGCTCGGCAGATACGCAGTATTTT
TRBJ1-5,.,TRBV6-6,TRBD1,CASSYSPGQGQPQHF,TGTGCCAGCAGTTACTCTCCGGGACAGGGTCAGCCCCAGCATTTT
TRBJ1-2,.,TRBV6-5,.,CASSYSAGAGGYGYTF,TGTGCCAGCAGTTACTCGGCAGGGGCGGGGGGCTATGGCTACACCTTC
TRBJ2-3,.,TRBV7-6,.,CASSPVGGFTDTQYF,TGTGCCAGCAGCCCCGTTGGAGGATTCACAGATACGCAGTATTTT
TRBJ1-2,.,TRBV18,.,CASSLGAYNYGYTF,TGTGCCAGCTCACTGGGGGCCTATAACTATGGCTACACCTTC
TRBJ1-1,few,TRBV27,.,CASSFGGNTEAFF,TGTGCCAGCAGTTTCGGGGGGAACACTGAAGCTTTCTTT
TRBJ1-3,.,TRBV7-9,.,CASSLSSSGNTIYF,TGTGCCAGCAGCTTAAGTTCCTCTGGAAACACCATATATTTT
TRBJ2-4,.,TRBV29-1,.,CSVVGGPVGQNIQYF,TGCAGCGTTGTGGGGGGCCCCGTGGGGCAAAACATTCAGTACTTC
TRBJ2-7,few,TRBV7-9,.,CASSQDLSYEQYF,TGTGCCAGCAGCCAGGACTTATCCTACGAGCAGTACTTC
TRBJ1-2,.,TRBV11-3,.,CASSFGREWYYGYTF,TGTGCCAGCAGCTTTGGCAGGGAGTGGTACTATGGCTACACCTTC
TRBJ2-3,.,TRBV5-1,.,CASSKGRTYTDTQYF,TGCGCCAGCAGTAAGGGCAGGACATACACAGATACGCAGTATTTT
TRBJ1-1,.,TRBV5-1,TRBD1,CASSIMGQSGSTEAFF,TGCGCCAGCAGTATAATGGGACAGTCTGGGAGTACTGAAGCTTTCTTT
TRBJ1-5,few,TRBV4-2,.,CASSQDRVGVGQPQHF,TGTGCCAGCAGCCAAGATCGGGTAGGGGTGGGTCAGCCCCAGCATTTT
TRBJ1-1,.,TRBV25-1,.,CASSEYLAGVNTEAFF,TGTGCCAGCAGTGAATATTTGGCAGGTGTGAACACTGAAGCTTTCTTT
TRBJ1-4,few,TRBV11-2,TRBD1,CASSPTGQYNEKLFF,TGTGCCAGCAGCCCCACGGGACAGTATAATGAAAAACTGTTTTTT
TRBJ1-5,medium-sized,TRBV19,.,CASSTRPNQPQHF,TGTGCCAGTAGTACCCGGCCAAATCAGCCCCAGCATTTT
TRBJ2-3,once,TRBV5-8,.,CASSLQTGGTDTQYF,TGTGCCAGCAGCTTGCAAACGGGGGGCACAGATACGCAGTATTTT
TRBJ2-1,.,TRBV7-3,.,CASSLGVGATSYNEQFF,TGTGCCAGCAGCTTGGGGGTCGGAGCGACCTCATACAATGAGCAGTTCTTC
TRBJ1-1,few,TRBV11-3,.,CASRIDKLGTEAFF,TGTGCCAGCAGGATTGACAAATTGGGCACTGAAGCTTTCTTT
TRBJ1-4,.,TRBV7-9,.,CASNPGDATNEKLFF,TGTGCCAGCAACCCAGGGGACGCAACTAATGAAAAACTGTTTTTT
TRBJ2-1,.,TRBV7-2,TRBD1,CASSSPGTGGMRQFF,TGTGCCAGCAGCTCCCCCGGGACAGGGGGTATGAGGCAGTTCTTC
TRBJ1-1,few,TRBV9,.,CASSVDLNTEAFF,TGTGCCAGCAGCGTAGACCTGAACACTGAAGCTTTCTTT
TRBJ2-2,few,TRBV5-1,TRBD1,CASSRQGTGELFF,TGCGCCAGCAGCAGACAGGGTACCGGGGAGCTGTTTTTT
TRBJ1-4,once,TRBV2,TRBD1,CASSADRVSEKLFF,TGTGCCAGCAGTGCCGACAGGGTATCGGAAAAACTGTTTTTT
TRBJ2-1,few,TRBV4-2,.,CASSQPGTNNEQFF,TGTGCCAGCAGCCAACCCGGGACCAACAATGAGCAGTTCTTC
TRBJ2-1,.,TRBV18,.,CASSQAADEQFF,TGTGCCAGCTCACAGGCGGCCGATGAGCAGTTCTTC
TRBJ1-2,.,TRBV5-6,.,CASSLGAGTNYGYTF,TGTGCCAGCAGCTTGGGGGCAGGGACTAACTATGGCTACACCTTC
TRBJ2-7,.,TRBV14,TRBD1,CASSQVGTGGFYEQYF,TGTGCCAGCAGCCAAGTAGGGACAGGGGGTTTCTACGAGCAGTACTTC
TRBJ2-5,.,TRBV18,TRBD1,CASSRDRTQGETQYF,TGTGCCAGCTCCCGGGACAGGACCCAGGGGGAGACCCAGTACTTC
TRBJ2-7,.,TRBV5-1,TRBD2,CASSLVPSGGPYEQYF,TGCGCCAGCAGCTTGGTCCCTAGCGGGGGGCCCTACGAGCAGTACTTC
TRBJ2-3,.,TRBV10-3,TRBD1,CAIRADRAGDTQYF,TGTGCCATCAGAGCGGACAGGGCAGGAGATACGCAGTATTTT
TRBJ1-1,.,TRBV5-4,.,CASSLEGRLNTEAFF,TGTGCCAGCAGCTTGGAGGGACGGTTGAACACTGAAGCTTTCTTT
TRBJ2-3,.,TRBV5-1,.,CASSSLGRDTQYF,TGCGCCAGCAGCTCCCTCGGCAGAGATACGCAGTATTTT
TRBJ1-5,few,TRBV19,.,CATSWQEDNQPQHF,TGTGCCACCTCTTGGCAGGAAGACAATCAGCCCCAGCATTTT
TRBJ2-7,.,TRBV18,.,CASSPSSYEQYF,TGTGCCAGCTCACCAAGTTCCTACGAGCAGTACTTC
TRBJ1-1,.,TRBV6-5,.,CASSEHYAGNVFF,TGTGCCAGCAGTGAACACTACGCTGGTAATGTTTTCTTT
TRBJ1-1,few,TRBV6-1,.,CASSETGRTEAFF,TGTGCCAGCAGTGAAACAGGGCGTACTGAAGCTTTCTTT
TRBJ1-2,.,TRBV7-3,.,CASSSGTAGGGYTF,TGTGCCAGCAGCTCCGGGACGGCGGGAGGTGGCTACACCTTC
TRBJ2-3,.,TRBV5-8,.,CASSPGTTRSTDTQYF,TGTGCCAGCAGCCCGGGGACCACCCGAAGCACAGATACGCAGTATTTT
TRBJ2-3,.,TRBV7-3,TRBD2,CASKAGGLSTDTQYF,TGTGCCAGCAAAGCGGGGGGCCTCAGCACAGATACGCAGTATTTT
TRBJ2-5,.,TRBV5-6,.,CASSLSQGLQETQYF,TGTGCCAGCAGCTTGTCCCAGGGGTTGCAAGAGACCCAGTACTTC
TRBJ1-1,few,TRBV18,.,CASSGGRNTEAFF,TGTGCCAGCTCAGGGGGCCGGAACACTGAAGCTTTCTTT
TRBJ1-3,.,TRBV7-9,.,CASSLGPNSGNTIYF,TGTGCCAGCAGCTTAGGACCGAACTCTGGAAACACCATATATTTT
TRBJ1-5,few,TRBV27,.,CASSLSGQSNQPQHF,TGTGCCAGCAGTTTATCCGGACAGAGCAATCAGCCCCAGCATTTT
TRBJ2-1,.,TRBV15,.,CATSDGSNEQFF,TGTGCCACCAGCGACGGGTCTAATGAGCAGTTCTTC
TRBJ2-3,.,TRBV7-8,.,CASSFRGSTDTQYF,TGTGCCAGCAGCTTCCGCGGGAGCACAGATACGCAGTATTTT
TRBJ1-2,few,TRBV7-2,.,CASSLARGAYGYTF,TGTGCCAGCAGCTTAGCGCGGGGGGCCTATGGCTACACCTTC
TRBJ2-7,.,TRBV18,TRBD1,CASSHSDRSSYEQYF,TGTGCCAGCTCACACTCGGACAGGTCCTCCTACGAGCAGTACTTC
TRBJ2-1,.,TRBV4-1,.,CASSQEGSLSSYNEQFF,TGCGCCAGCAGCCAAGAAGGAAGCCTGAGCTCCTACAATGAGCAGTTCTTC
TRBJ2-2,.,TRBV7-9,.,CASSPRWNAGHNTGELFF,TGTGCCAGCAGCCCCCGATGGAACGCGGGGCACAACACCGGGGAGCTGTTTTTT
TRBJ1-2,.,TRBV5-4,.,CASSLESYGYTF,TGTGCCAGCAGCTTGGAGAGCTATGGCTACACCTTC